These 30 T cell receptor beta chains were sequenced from one sample in a study of cytomegalovirus exposure and HLA in healthy donors. Amplification used 60 Vbeta primers and 13 Jbeta primers. Generated by immunoSEQ multiplex PCR, the TCRdb table keeps only in-frame clones and is missing some. Counted here are 100,000 to 150,000 clones, about 80% occurring once; the ten biggest clones make up roughly 3.5%. The sequencing sample was made of PBMCs. These receptors were collected from a woman aged 40 to 49 in good health and CMV-seropositive.

The chain uses TRBV18 and TRBJ2-5, with 13 bases that match TRBD2. From germline, CDR1 is KGHSH and CDR2 LQKENI. J was trimmed by 5 bases and V by 3 bases; bases with no gene match: 9. The CDR3 totals 17 residues. CDR3 nucleotides: TGTGCCAGCTCACCCCCCGGACTAGCGGGAGAGGGTGAGACCCAGTACTTC. Protein sequence: CASSPPGLAGEGETQYF.

The chain uses TRBV7-9 and TRBJ1-1, with D uncertain. Germline loops: CDR1 SEHNR, CDR2 FQNEAQ (reference sequence). Between the trimmed V and J ends, which lost 3 bases and 0 bases, there was a span of 11 bases. This CDR3 comprises 15 residues. CDR3 sequence (DNA): TGTGCCAGCAGCTTGGGGAGTTTAATGAACACTGAAGCTTTCTTT. Its translation is CASSLGSLMNTEAFF.

This clone was picked up a small number of times. The chain combines TRBV5-4 with TRBJ2-7, with 7 nucleotides matching TRBD2. The CDR3 runs to 15 residues. Germline V gene sequence: CDR1 SGHNT, CDR2 YYREEE (reference sequence). The V gene end was trimmed by 0 bases and the J gene end by 0 bases; junction bases not matched to a gene: 3. This CDR3 is CASSLGASGSYEQYF. The CDR3 DNA sequence: TGTGCCAGCAGCTTGGGAGCTAGCGGCTCCTACGAGCAGTACTTC. The variable domain in full, with the rest retrieved from reference TRBV5-4 and TRBJ2-7, is ETGVTQSPTHLIKTRGQQVTLRCSSQSGHNTVSWYQQALGQGPQFIFQYYREEENGRGNFPPRFSGLQFPNYSSELNVNALELDDSALYLCASSLGASGSYEQYFGPGTRLTVT.

This clone was seen more than once but under ten times. The chain is built from TRBV30 and TRBJ2-7; weak D call: TRBD2 (6 bases). The CDR3 extends over 15 amino acids. The germline V gene encodes CDR1 GTSNPN and CDR2 SVGIG (reference sequence). V dropped 2 bases and J dropped 2 bases, with 16 bases sitting between them. This chain's CDR3 is CAWSMLSWTTYEQYF. The DNA of the CDR3 is TGTGCCTGGAGTATGCTTTCATGGACTACCTACGAGCAGTACTTC.

The chain uses TRBV18 and TRBJ2-7; D is possibly TRBD2 (6 bases). The germline gives CDR1 KGHSH, CDR2 LQKENI. V was clipped by 6 bases and J by 2 bases, with 14 bases between them. The CDR3 length is 14 residues. The CDR3 nucleotides read TGTGCCAGCTCCCAGACTAGTGCGACCTACGAGCAGTACTTC. Residues: CASSQTSATYEQYF.

The V and J genes are TRBV4-1 and TRBJ2-1; TRBD2 matches 10 bases. The CDR3 is 15 amino acids. After removal of 6 bases from V and 6 bases from J, the junction contained 8 bases not matched to a gene. Per germline, CDR1 MGHRA and CDR2 YSYEKL. The CDR3 bases are TGCGCCAGCAGGCACCGACTAGCGGGCGGCAATGAGCAGTTCTTC. Translated, it gives CASRHRLAGGNEQFF.

The rearrangement joins TRBV7-2 to TRBJ2-3, with D hard to call. V was trimmed by 5 bases and J by 0 bases, leaving 3 bases between them. From germline, CDR1 is SGHTA and CDR2 FQGNSA. This CDR3 has 12 amino acids. This CDR3 is CASSPSTDTQYF. The CDR3 bases are TGTGCCAGCAGCCCTAGCACAGATACGCAGTATTTT.

The CDR3 loop is CASSFPGAWETQYF. CDR3 DNA: TGTGCCAGCAGTTTCCCTGGAGCCTGGGAGACCCAGTACTTC. The V gene is TRBV28, the J gene TRBJ2-5; D ambiguous. Between the trimmed V and J ends, which lost 3 bases and 5 bases, there was a span of 13 bases. Germline V gene lookup returns CDR1 MDHEN and CDR2 SYDVKM. This CDR3 comprises 14 residues.

The CDR3 nucleotides read TGTGCCAGCAGCCAAAGACTAAGCGGGACGGAAGAGCAGTACTTC. It yields the protein CASSQRLSGTEEQYF. V is TRBV28 and J is TRBJ2-7; 7 bases are shared with TRBD2. The CDR3 runs 15 residues. The germline V gene encodes CDR1 MDHEN and CDR2 SYDVKM. V dropped 6 bases and J dropped 7; count of bases not matched to a gene: 15.

The gene calls are TRBV2 and TRBJ2-5, with 9 positions matching TRBD2. The J call may be mistaken, given a closer DNA end match to TRBJ2-7. Germline CDR1 SNHLY, CDR2 FYNNEI. The CDR3 is 15 residues long. The CDR3 reads CASNRLADYSYEQYF. The CDR3 nucleotides are TGTGCCAGCAATCGACTAGCGGACTACTCCTACGAGCAGTACTTC.

Comment on this clone: Its ends do not fully match the called genes, so a read error is possible. The rearrangement links TRBV6-1 to TRBJ1-2; weak D call: TRBD1 (5 bases). The CDR3 spans 13 residues. The germline CDR1 and CDR2 sequences are MNHNS and SASEGT. This chain's CDR3 is CAGSKTVVRGYTF. CDR3 coding DNA: TGTGCCGGCAGTAAGACAGTGGTAAGGGGCTACACCTTC.

This sequence joins TRBV2 and TRBJ2-7, with 9 bases matching TRBD2. The CDR3 contains 14 residues. Germline V gene sequence: CDR1 SNHLY, CDR2 FYNNEI. After removal of 6 bases from V and 2 bases from J, the junction contained 5 bases not matched to a gene. This CDR3 is CASRRSSGTYEQYF. As DNA, the CDR3 is TGTGCCAGCAGGCGGTCTAGCGGGACCTACGAGCAGTACTTC. Full variable domain (missing parts from reference TRBV2 and TRBJ2-7): EPEVTQTPSHQVTQMGQEVILRCVPISNHLYFYWYRQILGQKVEFLVSFYNNEISEKSEIFDDQFSVERPDGSNFTLKIRSTKLEDSAMYFCASRRSSGTYEQYFGPGTRLTVT.

This clone turned up a few times. V is TRBV6-1 and J is TRBJ2-7; tentatively, D is TRBD1 (5 bases). The CDR3 spans 16 residues. Per germline, CDR1 MNHNS and CDR2 SASEGT. Between the trimmed V and J ends, which lost 4 bases and 1 base, there was a span of 17 bases. The CDR3 DNA reads TGTGCCAGCAGTGTAGGCCTTCAGGGAATTTCCTACGAGCAGTACTTC. As protein: CASSVGLQGISYEQYF.

The J gene is TRBJ2-2, the V gene TRBV5-1, with 8 bases matching TRBD2. The ends lost 4 bases at V and 1 base at J; junction bases unmatched: 3. The germline V gene encodes CDR1 SGHRS and CDR2 YFSETQ. This CDR3 contains 15 residues. In nucleotides, the CDR3 is TGCGCCAGCAGCGTTAGCGGGGTGAACACCGGGGAGCTGTTTTTT. Protein product: CASSVSGVNTGELFF. The full variable domain, rest sourced from reference TRBV5-1 and TRBJ2-2, is KAGVTQTPRYLIKTRGQQVTLSCSPISGHRSVSWYQQTPGQGLQFLFEYFSETQRNKGNFPGRFSGRQFSNSRSEMNVSTLELGDSALYLCASSVSGVNTGELFFGEGSRLTVL.

The chain employs TRBV6-1 and TRBJ2-2; 11 positions match TRBD1. This CDR3 contains 18 residues. V lost 1 base, J lost 6 bases, and 10 bases stayed unmatched. Germline V gives CDR1 MNHNS, CDR2 SASEGT. The CDR3 is CASSEGLRTGGFAGELFF. The CDR3 region has the DNA TGTGCCAGCAGTGAAGGGCTTCGGACAGGGGGCTTTGCCGGGGAGCTGTTTTTT.

This sequence joins TRBV10-2 and TRBJ2-7; 8 bases are a match to TRBD2. The V gene's germline CDR1 is WSHSY and CDR2 SAAADI. Trimming took 2 bases from V and 4 from J; bases not matched to a gene: 4. The CDR3 extends over 14 amino acids. The CDR3 loop reads CASSESGRPYEQYF. The CDR3 coding sequence is TGCGCCAGCAGTGAGAGCGGGAGACCTTACGAGCAGTACTTC.

The table lists this clone with a count of one. The genes are TRBV5-6 and TRBJ1-4; TRBD1 agrees at 12 bases. The CDR3 extends over 19 amino acids. J was trimmed by 3 bases and V by 4 bases; bases with no gene match: 13. Germline values: CDR1 SGHDT, CDR2 YYEEEE. CDR3 nucleotide sequence: TGTGCCAGCAGCCGCGTAAGGGACAGGGGGCGAGTAGCTAATGAAAAACTGTTTTTT. Its translation is CASSRVRDRGRVANEKLFF.

This chain joins TRBV5-6 and TRBJ2-3; 11 bases match TRBD1. Germline CDR1 is SGHDT and CDR2 is YYEEEE. V lost 5 bases and J lost 6; bases outside the gene matches: 8. The CDR3 contains 15 residues. The CDR3 region is CASRLGTGGLDTQYF. CDR3 DNA: TGTGCCAGCAGACTTGGGACAGGGGGACTGGATACGCAGTATTTT.

The rearrangement links TRBV27 to TRBJ1-5; no firm D call. Deletions cut 4 bases from V and 6 bases from J, with 13 bases between. CDR1 is MNHEY, CDR2 SMNVEV, per germline (reference sequence). The CDR3 length is 14 residues. The CDR3 spells CASSWSSKFQPQHF. The CDR3 coding sequence is TGTGCCAGCAGTTGGAGCAGTAAATTTCAGCCCCAGCATTTT.

V and J are TRBV6-5 and TRBJ1-2; no clear D gene. Germline V gives CDR1 MNHEY, CDR2 SVGAGI. V lost 5 bases, J lost 4 bases, and 17 bases lay in between. The CDR3 totals 15 residues. CDR3 protein: CASSPEGTPGYGYTF. CDR3 nucleotides: TGTGCCAGCAGTCCCGAGGGCACCCCGGGCTATGGCTACACCTTC.

The genes are TRBV5-1 and TRBJ2-1; D is possibly TRBD2 (6 bases). V lost 4 bases and J lost 6, with 17 bases in between. The CDR3 has 15 amino acids. The germline V gene has CDR1 SGHRS and CDR2 YFSETQ. The CDR3 nucleotides read TGCGCCAGCAGCCCCGGCGGGACTCCGGCCAATGAGCAGTTCTTC. Amino acid sequence: CASSPGGTPANEQFF.

V gene TRBV30 combines with J gene TRBJ2-7; possible D gene TRBD1, 5 bases. The length of the CDR3 is 14 residues. Looked up from germline, CDR1 is GTSNPN and CDR2 is SVGIG (reference sequence). Trimming cost V 5 bases and J 3 bases, with 17 bases left between them. CDR3 protein: CAWATDHSGYEQYF. CDR3 nucleotide sequence: TGTGCCTGGGCGACAGACCATTCGGGCTACGAGCAGTACTTC.

This chain links TRBV27 with TRBJ2-5; D possibly corresponds to TRBD1 (5 bases). The DNA end is a closer match to TRBJ2-7, so the J assignment may be wrong. Germline assignment: CDR1 MNHEY and CDR2 SMNVEV (reference sequence). This CDR3 contains 16 residues. The CDR3 bases are TGTGCCAGCAGACCTACAGGTTTGGGTGCCTCCTACGAGCAGTACTTC. This sequence encodes CASRPTGLGASYEQYF.

This chain connects TRBV2 to TRBJ2-1, with 14 bases aligning to TRBD2. The CDR3 spans 16 residues. The V segment lost 8 bases and the J segment 6 bases; nucleotides outside the gene matches: 9. CDR1 and CDR2 from the germline V gene are SNHLY and FYNNEI. Written as DNA, the CDR3 is TGTGCCAGCCGCTGGACTAGCGGGAGGTATGCCAATGAGCAGTTCTTC. It encodes CASRWTSGRYANEQFF.

The genes are TRBV4-3 and TRBJ1-2, with a tentative D call TRBD1 (5 bases). V was cut by 3 bases and J by 3 bases, with 17 bases left in between. CDR3 length equals 16 residues. Germline V gives CDR1 LGHNA, CDR2 YSLEER. CDR3 DNA: TGCGCCAGCAGCCAGGGATACCCCGACAGCTACTATGGCTACACCTTC. It yields the protein CASSQGYPDSYYGYTF.

In this sample, this clone turned up once. V gene TRBV11-2 combines with J gene TRBJ2-7; 8 nucleotides line up with TRBD1. Losses at the gene ends were 5 bases for V and 1 base for J; bases not matched to a gene: 7. CDR3 size: 15 residues. The V gene's germline CDR1 is SGHAT and CDR2 FQNNGV. CDR3 sequence: CASSPGQGWSYEQYF. The CDR3 DNA follows: TGTGCCAGCAGCCCCGGACAGGGATGGTCCTACGAGCAGTACTTC. Combining the CDR3 with reference TRBV11-2 and TRBJ2-7 gives the whole variable domain EAGVAQSPRYKIIEKRQSVAFWCNPISGHATLYWYQQILGQGPKLLIQFQNNGVVDDSQLPKDRFSAERLKGVDSTLKIQPAKLEDSAVYLCASSPGQGWSYEQYFGPGTRLTVT.

V gene TRBV30 combines with J gene TRBJ2-3, with 8 nucleotides matching TRBD2. CDR3 length equals 15 residues. The V segment lost 1 base and the J segment 4 bases; nucleotides outside the gene matches: 7. The V gene's germline CDR1 is GTSNPN and CDR2 SVGIG (reference sequence). CDR3: CAWSELAGIPDTQYF. CDR3 sequence (DNA): TGTGCCTGGAGTGAGCTAGCGGGTATCCCAGATACGCAGTATTTT.

For this clone: Other DNA sequences within the sample encode an identical CDR3. The CDR3 loop reads CASSAGTSGYNEQFF. For the CDR3, the DNA is TGTGCCAGCAGCGCCGGGACTAGCGGCTACAATGAGCAGTTCTTC. The chain links TRBV9 to TRBJ2-1; 11 bases agree with TRBD2. The V gene end was trimmed by 3 bases and the J gene end by 3 bases; junction bases not matched to a gene: 2. Germline V lookup: CDR1 SGDLS, CDR2 YYNGEE. The length of the CDR3 is 15 residues.

The chain is built from TRBV6-6 and TRBJ2-1, with TRBD1 as a possible D gene (6 bases). Trimming took off 5 bases at V and 7 bases at J, with 15 bases between the two ends. The V gene's germline CDR1 is MNHNY and CDR2 SVGAGI (reference sequence). There are 14 residues in the CDR3. CDR3 bases: TGTGCCAGCAGTACCCCTGGACAGATTAATGAGCAGTTCTTC. Its translation: CASSTPGQINEQFF.

The genes are TRBV28 and TRBJ2-2; TRBD2 aligns across 12 bases. Germline-derived CDR1 and CDR2 are MDHEN and SYDVKM. This CDR3 is built from 15 residues. Trimming took 5 bases from V and 4 from J; bases not matched to a gene: 2. CDR3 sequence (DNA): TGTGCCAGCAGTGCTAGCGGGAGGGTCACCGGGGAGCTGTTTTTT. This codes for CASSASGRVTGELFF. The complete variable domain, with remaining parts taken from reference TRBV28 and TRBJ2-2, reads DVKVTQSSRYLVKRTGEKVFLECVQDMDHENMFWYRQDPGLGLRLIYFSYDVKMKEKGDIPEGYSVSREKKERFSLILESASTNQTSMYLCASSASGRVTGELFFGEGSRLTVL.